Presented here are 18 T cell receptor beta chains from one specimen sequenced in a study of blood T cell repertoires in COVID-19. Measured with immunoSEQ multiplex PCR; TCRdb has only the in-frame clones, and not every one. The sample yields about 210,000 clones, more than 75% seen once. What was sequenced was PBMCs or T cells enriched from blood (not recorded which). The receptors shown here come from a man aged 25-45 years with acute COVID-19.

The genes are TRBV27 and TRBJ2-2, with 9 bases matching TRBD2. With V trimmed by 3 bases and J by 0 bases, 5 bases remained unmatched. The CDR3 is made up of 17 amino acids. Germline V gives CDR1 MNHEY, CDR2 SMNVEV (reference sequence). The CDR3 bases are TGTGCCAGCAGTTTTGTGGGACTAGCTTCGAACACCGGGGAGCTGTTTTTT. As protein: CASSFVGLASNTGELFF.

The chain couples TRBV4-1 to TRBJ1-2; 10 nucleotides line up with TRBD1. CDR1 and CDR2 from the germline V gene are MGHRA and YSYEKL. V lost 5 bases to trimming and J lost 3 bases; unmatched junction nucleotides: 3. This CDR3 is 14 amino acids long. The CDR3 region is CASSYGTGDYGYTF. The CDR3 DNA follows: TGCGCCAGCAGCTACGGGACAGGGGACTATGGCTACACCTTC.

This chain links TRBV7-9 with TRBJ2-7; possibly TRBD2 for D (5 bases). Trimming stripped 5 bases from V and 4 bases from J, with 15 bases between. The CDR3 runs 14 residues. The germline V gene encodes CDR1 SEHNR and CDR2 FQNEAQ (reference sequence). CDR3 amino acids: CASSLGGRGYEQYF. The CDR3 DNA reads TGTGCCAGCAGCCTAGGAGGTCGTGGGTACGAGCAGTACTTC.

This chain uses TRBV19 with TRBJ1-2; D not certain. The CDR3 contains 13 residues. The germline CDR1 and CDR2 sequences are LNHDA and SQIVND (reference sequence). V lost 6 bases and J 8 bases, leaving 16 bases between the germline ends. The DNA of the CDR3 is TGTGCCAGTAGCATCCCCGGGGTATTCGGCTACACCTTC. Amino acid sequence: CASSIPGVFGYTF. Looking up the rest from reference TRBV19 and TRBJ1-2 gives the full variable domain: DGGITQSPKYLFRKEGQNVTLSCEQNLNHDAMYWYRQDPGQGLRLIYYSQIVNDFQKGDIAEGYSVSREKKESFPLTVTSAQKNPTAFYLCASSIPGVFGYTFGSGTRLTVV.

This rearrangement joins TRBV9 to TRBJ1-3; D may be TRBD1 (6 bases). The CDR3 is 15 residues long. CDR1 and CDR2 (germline): SGDLS, YYNGEE. V lost 0 bases and J 1 base, leaving 8 bases between the germline ends. DNA for the CDR3: TGTGCCAGCAGCGTAGAGGGGGGGTCTGGAAACACCATATATTTT. This sequence encodes CASSVEGGSGNTIYF.

The chain employs TRBV11-2 and TRBJ1-6; unclear D gene. Looked up from germline, CDR1 is SGHAT and CDR2 is FQNNGV. CDR3 size: 16 residues. Trimming took off 3 bases at V and 4 bases at J, with 13 bases between the two ends. The DNA of the CDR3 is TGTGCCAGCAGCTTTGGATGGGCTCGGTATAATTCACCCCTCCACTTT. This encodes CASSFGWARYNSPLHF.

Worth noting for this clone: The junction departs from the called germline gene at one end, perhaps through a read error. Here the CDR3 reads CASSQGGPPSHF. The CDR3, as DNA: TGCGCCAGCAGCCAAGGGGGCCCTCCCTCGCACTTC. The chain combines TRBV4-1 with TRBJ2-7, with TRBD1 as a possible D gene (5 bases). CDR1 and CDR2 (germline): MGHRA, YSYEKL. The CDR3 runs to 12 residues.

V gene TRBV5-6 combines with J gene TRBJ2-1; no definite D call. The CDR3 sequence is 12 residues long. Trimming took 0 bases from V and 7 from J, leaving 5 bases between them. Germline CDR1 reads SGHDT; CDR2 reads YYEEEE. CDR3 loop: CASSLERNEQFF. CDR3 coding DNA: TGTGCCAGCAGCTTGGAGAGGAATGAGCAGTTCTTC.

This clone was counted between two and nine times. The J gene is TRBJ2-7, the V gene TRBV25-1; no clear D gene. CDR1 is MGHDK, CDR2 SYGVNS, per germline. The CDR3 sequence is 12 residues long. Trimming shortened V by 5 bases and J by 0 bases, and 5 bases separated the two germline ends. The CDR3 loop is CASSMSSYEQYF. CDR3 nucleotide sequence: TGTGCCAGCAGTATGAGCTCCTACGAGCAGTACTTC.

The chain couples TRBV4-2 to TRBJ2-1; maybe TRBD2 (7 bases). The CDR3 runs 16 residues. The V end lost 4 bases, the J end lost 9 bases, and 22 bases lay between the germline ends. Germline V gene sequence: CDR1 LGHNA, CDR2 YNFKEQ. DNA of the CDR3: TGTGCCAGCAGCCGCAAACGGGGGGCCATTGAAAGTGAGCAGTTCTTC. As protein: CASSRKRGAIESEQFF.

The V gene is TRBV5-1, the J gene TRBJ2-3; D might be TRBD2 (6 bases). The CDR3 length is 18 residues. Germline loops: CDR1 SGHRS, CDR2 YFSETQ. Trimming removed 4 bases at V and 1 base at J, with 22 bases between. CDR3 coding DNA: TGCGCCAGCAGCCATGGAGGGATTTCGCGCCCGGGCACAGATACGCAGTATTTT. This codes for CASSHGGISRPGTDTQYF.

The chain has TRBV5-5 and TRBJ1-4; D is unresolved. V lost 0 bases to trimming and J lost 0 bases, with 6 bases between them. The CDR3 contains 15 residues. From germline, CDR1 is SGHKS and CDR2 YYEKEE (reference sequence). The CDR3 spells CASSLGEATNEKLFF. The CDR3 DNA sequence: TGTGCCAGCAGCTTGGGCGAAGCAACTAATGAAAAACTGTTTTTT.

The chain employs TRBV29-1 and TRBJ2-7; TRBD1 matches at 9 bases. In germline, CDR1 is SQVTM, CDR2 ANQGSEA. Trimming cost V 6 bases and J 3 bases; bases outside gene matches: 6. The length of the CDR3 is 13 residues. The CDR3 DNA is TGCAGCGTATCCACGACAGGGGGCTACGAGCAGTACTTC. Its protein is CSVSTTGGYEQYF.

The count of this clone is one. This chain connects TRBV28 to TRBJ1-5; D is possibly TRBD1 (5 bases). Germline assignment: CDR1 MDHEN and CDR2 SYDVKM. The CDR3 sequence is 15 residues long. Trimming removed 4 bases at V and 3 bases at J, with 13 bases between. The CDR3 sequence: CASSWGRGYNQPQHF. In nucleotides, the CDR3 is TGTGCCAGCAGTTGGGGGAGGGGCTACAATCAGCCCCAGCATTTT.

The chain combines TRBV19 with TRBJ2-3; 8 nucleotides line up with TRBD2. CDR1 LNHDA and CDR2 SQIVND come from the germline V gene (reference sequence). The CDR3 has 15 amino acids. Germline trimming cut 3 bases from V and 6 bases from J; bases unmatched to any gene: 8. This CDR3 reads CASSIEAGVRDTQYF. The DNA of the CDR3 is TGTGCCAGTAGTATTGAAGCGGGGGTGAGGGATACGCAGTATTTT.

This chain links TRBV7-9 with TRBJ1-1; D remains ambiguous. The V end was cut by 4 bases, the J end by 7 bases, with 16 bases between. Germline CDR1 and CDR2: SEHNR and FQNEAQ (reference sequence). The CDR3 spans 14 residues. CDR3: CASSSAGRTYEAFF. In DNA, the CDR3 is TGTGCCAGCAGCTCTGCGGGTAGAACCTATGAAGCTTTCTTT.

In this sample, this clone turned up a few times. The chain links TRBV27 to TRBJ2-3, with D perhaps matching TRBD1 (6 bases). Looked up from germline, CDR1 is MNHEY and CDR2 is SMNVEV (reference sequence). V was clipped by 2 bases and J by 7 bases, with 16 bases between them. CDR3 length equals 15 residues. CDR3 in DNA: TGTGCCAGCAGTTTAGATAAAATTACAGGGTATACGCAGTATTTT. Translating gives CASSLDKITGYTQYF.

This chain links TRBV7-9 with TRBJ2-7; D ambiguous. Germline CDR1 and CDR2: SEHNR and FQNEAQ (reference sequence). Trimming removed 5 bases at V and 2 bases at J, with 7 bases between. The CDR3 runs to 12 residues. CDR3 protein: CASSPDTYEQYF. The CDR3 DNA reads as TGTGCCAGCAGCCCTGACACCTACGAGCAGTACTTC. The full variable domain, in which reference TRBV7-9 and TRBJ2-7 provide the parts outside the CDR3, is DTGVSQNPRHKITKRGQNVTFRCDPISEHNRLYWYRQTLGQGPEFLTYFQNEAQLEKSRLLSDRFSAERPKGSFSTLEIQRTEQGDSAMYLCASSPDTYEQYFGPGTRLTVT.